A selection of T cell receptor beta chains follows, all from one sample in a study of response to subunit inactivated influenza vaccine. TCRdb passed the RT-PCR reads through MiXCR, listing each CDR3 protein once. The data show 450,000 to 600,000 distinct CDR3 sequences, 7.2% seen once. Sequenced material: PBMCs from blood, taken around 25 months after vaccination. The receptors were sampled from a man aged 50 to 69 who received an inactivated influenza vaccine. CDR3s include the opening cysteine and the closing phenylalanine or tryptophan. A D gene is named only where the DNA matches it firmly. Part of the rows lack a size; the others show once, few, many or a class for expanded clones.

j_call d_call v_call clone_size cdr3_aa cdr3_nt
TRBJ1-6 TRBD1 TRBV7-2 few CASSLVRDRGSPLHF TGTGCCAGCAGCTTAGTCCGGGACAGGGGATCACCCCTCCACTTT
TRBJ2-7 NA TRBV20-1 few CSALGQSAVGF TGCAGTGCCTTAGGTCAGTCTGCAGTAGGCTTC
TRBJ2-1 NA TRBV6-2/TRBV6-3 NA CASSYFGNNEQFF TGTGCCAGCAGTTATTTCGGAAACAATGAGCAGTTCTTC
TRBJ2-1 NA TRBV6-5 NA CASSYPGGVGLQNEQFF TGTGCCAGCAGTTACCCCGGTGGGGTGGGGCTACAAAATGAGCAGTTCTTC
TRBJ2-5 TRBD1 TRBV7-2 many CASSLRGQRKETQYF TGTGCCAGCAGCTTACGGGGACAGCGGAAAGAGACCCAGTACTTC
TRBJ2-1 NA TRBV12-3/TRBV12-4 few CASTPSLGETGDNEQFF TGTGCCAGCACCCCATCCCTAGGTGAAACTGGTGACAATGAGCAGTTCTTC
TRBJ1-6 NA TRBV12-3/TRBV12-4 few CASSLRPNSPLHF TGTGCCAGCAGTCTTCGACCTAATTCACCCCTCCACTTT
TRBJ2-2 NA TRBV11-1 many CASSLGFRGSGANTGELFF TGTGCCAGCAGCTTAGGCTTTCGAGGCTCCGGTGCGAACACCGGGGAGCTGTTTTTT
TRBJ2-7 NA TRBV28 many CASSFPGLQYF TGTGCCAGCAGCTTCCCAGGGCTGCAGTACTTC
TRBJ2-7 NA TRBV20-1 NA CSAEGVYGDQQYF TGCAGTGCAGAGGGCGTCTACGGGGACCAGCAGTACTTC
TRBJ2-7 NA TRBV14 many CASSKDDMPYEQYF TGTGCCAGCAGCAAAGACGACATGCCCTACGAGCAGTACTTC
TRBJ1-1 NA TRBV20-1 few CSAAPGLDTEAFF TGCAGTGCCGCCCCGGGGTTGGACACTGAAGCTTTCTTT
TRBJ2-1 NA TRBV29-1 many CSVEDAGNEQFF TGCAGCGTTGAAGACGCTGGTAATGAGCAGTTCTTC
TRBJ1-2 NA TRBV18 many CASSPRSGQGYGYTF TGTGCCAGCTCACCACGATCAGGGCAAGGCTATGGCTACACCTTC
TRBJ1-5 NA TRBV6-2/TRBV6-3 many CASSYSMGPRAQHF TGTGCCAGCAGTTACTCGATGGGCCCCAGGGCCCAGCATTTT
TRBJ2-3 NA TRBV12-3/TRBV12-4 many CASSFGLSTDTQYF TGTGCCAGCAGTTTCGGGCTGAGCACAGATACGCAGTATTTT
TRBJ2-2 NA TRBV4-3 many CASSHEERGTGELFF TGCGCCAGCAGCCATGAAGAGCGTGGCACCGGGGAGCTGTTTTTT
TRBJ2-2 TRBD1 TRBV4-1 few CASSQYGTGLTGELFF TGCGCCAGCAGCCAGTACGGGACAGGGTTAACCGGGGAGCTGTTTTTT
TRBJ2-7 TRBD2 TRBV7-9 few CASQYSGSSSYEQYF TGTGCCAGCCAATATAGCGGGAGTTCGTCCTACGAGCAGTACTTC
TRBJ1-1 NA TRBV9 many CASSVGSQSSTEAFF TGTGCCAGCAGCGTAGGAAGTCAGTCGAGCACTGAAGCTTTCTTT
TRBJ2-2 TRBD2 TRBV11-2 few CASSPPLAELSGELFF TGTGCCAGCAGCCCCCCACTAGCGGAGCTGTCCGGGGAGCTGTTTTTT
TRBJ2-1 TRBD2 TRBV6-5 many CASSSRLAVHNEQFF TGTGCCAGCAGTTCCCGACTAGCGGTTCACAATGAGCAGTTCTTC
TRBJ2-1 TRBD2 TRBV29-1 NA CSGTSGRASSSYNEQFF TGCAGCGGGACTAGCGGGAGGGCCTCGAGCTCCTACAATGAGCAGTTCTTC
TRBJ2-1 TRBD1 TRBV9 NA CASRGTGSADEQFF TGTGCCAGCAGGGGGACAGGATCCGCGGATGAGCAGTTCTTC